The 10 T cell receptor beta chains below come from one sample, sequenced in a study of blood T cell repertoires in COVID-19. TCRdb's table, derived via immunoSEQ multiplex PCR, lists solely in-frame clones and lacks some. Among about 74,000 clones, approximately 93% were seen once, and the ten largest hold about 2.5%. Material: peripheral blood. The receptors were sampled from a man aged 50 to 59 with COVID-19, enrolled during active disease.

A few counts support this clone. This chain uses TRBV6-5 with TRBJ2-5; possibly TRBD1 for D (5 bases). The length of the CDR3 is 13 residues. Germline V gives CDR1 MNHEY, CDR2 SVGAGI. V shed 8 bases and J shed 5 bases, with 15 bases lying between them. Here the CDR3 reads CASGRVAGETQYF. CDR3 nucleotide sequence: TGTGCCAGCGGCAGGGTTGCCGGGGAGACCCAGTACTTC.

This chain joins TRBV7-9 and TRBJ2-2; 11 bases line up with TRBD2. The CDR3 is made up of 16 amino acids. Germline-derived CDR1 and CDR2 are SEHNR and FQNEAQ (reference sequence). Unmatched junction bases numbered 0, after V lost 0 bases and J lost 3 bases. This chain's CDR3 is CASSLALAGDTGELFF. In DNA form, the CDR3 reads TGTGCCAGCAGCTTAGCACTAGCGGGAGACACCGGGGAGCTGTTTTTT. The full variable domain, rest sourced from reference TRBV7-9 and TRBJ2-2, is DTGVSQNPRHKITKRGQNVTFRCDPISEHNRLYWYRQTLGQGPEFLTYFQNEAQLEKSRLLSDRFSAERPKGSFSTLEIQRTEQGDSAMYLCASSLALAGDTGELFFGEGSRLTVL.

The CDR3 DNA reads TGTGCCATCAGTGAGGACAGGGGATTGAACACTGAAGCTTTCTTT. This translates into CAISEDRGLNTEAFF. This chain connects TRBV10-3 to TRBJ1-1; 8 bases align to TRBD1. The V segment lost 2 bases and the J segment 0 bases; nucleotides outside the gene matches: 2. This CDR3 comprises 15 residues. Germline V gives CDR1 ENHRY, CDR2 SYGVKD.

V usage is TRBV5-1 and J usage is TRBJ1-4; no clear D gene. The CDR3 sequence is 14 residues long. Between the trimmed V and J ends, which lost 1 base and 6 bases, there was a span of 10 bases. Germline V CDR1 and CDR2: SGHRS, YFSETQ. CDR3 residues: CASSLLGRDEKLFF. Written as DNA, the CDR3 is TGCGCCAGCAGCTTGTTAGGGAGGGATGAAAAACTGTTTTTT.

The chain uses TRBV21-1 and TRBJ2-3; the D segment call TRBD1 is taken from the table without a DNA check. TRBV21-1 is assigned pseudogene status. The CDR3 totals 15 residues. The CDR3 DNA reads as TGTGCCAGCAGCAAAGTGAGGGGGCGGACAGATACGCAGTATTTT. Amino acid sequence: CASSKVRGRTDTQYF.

The chain is built from TRBV7-8 and TRBJ1-4, with D perhaps TRBD1 (5 bases). The CDR3 has 16 residues. From germline, CDR1 is SGHVS and CDR2 FQNEAQ. The V and J ends lost 5 bases and 0 bases respectively, with 13 bases between them. The CDR3 DNA is TGTGCCAGCAGCCCCTTACAGGCTGCAACTAATGAAAAACTGTTTTTT. It codes for CASSPLQAATNEKLFF.

The chain is built from TRBV30 and TRBJ2-1; the match to TRBD2 covers 7 bases. The trim removed 8 bases at V and 5 bases at J, leaving 15 bases unmatched. Looked up from germline, CDR1 is GTSNPN and CDR2 is SVGIG (reference sequence). There are 15 residues in the CDR3. CDR3 coding DNA: TGTGCCCGGTCATTTGGAGGGAGGGCCGACAATGAGCAGTTCTTC. It specifies CARSFGGRADNEQFF.

This chain connects TRBV2 to TRBJ2-3, with unresolved D. V lost 7 bases and J lost 3, with 5 bases in between. This CDR3 is built from 11 residues. CDR1 SNHLY and CDR2 FYNNEI come from the germline V gene. CDR3 in amino acids: CASTQTDTQYF. The CDR3 DNA sequence: TGTGCCAGCACCCAGACAGATACGCAGTATTTT.

This clone has only a few counts. In DNA form, the CDR3 reads TGTGCCAGCAGCACTCAGGGGGTTTCTGGAAACACCATATATTTT. It translates to CASSTQGVSGNTIYF. The chain links TRBV9 to TRBJ1-3, with 7 bases fitting TRBD1. The CDR3 runs to 15 residues. The V segment lost 4 bases and the J segment 1 base; nucleotides outside the gene matches: 5. Germline loops: CDR1 SGDLS, CDR2 YYNGEE.

The V gene is TRBV7-9, the J gene TRBJ1-4; a possible D gene is TRBD1 (5 bases). V was cut by 1 base and J by 0 bases, with 9 bases left in between. The CDR3 is made up of 16 amino acids. Germline-derived CDR1 and CDR2 are SEHNR and FQNEAQ (reference sequence). The DNA of the CDR3 is TGTGCCAGCAGCTTAGGGGGGGGACCAACTAATGAAAAACTGTTTTTT. The encoded protein is CASSLGGGPTNEKLFF.